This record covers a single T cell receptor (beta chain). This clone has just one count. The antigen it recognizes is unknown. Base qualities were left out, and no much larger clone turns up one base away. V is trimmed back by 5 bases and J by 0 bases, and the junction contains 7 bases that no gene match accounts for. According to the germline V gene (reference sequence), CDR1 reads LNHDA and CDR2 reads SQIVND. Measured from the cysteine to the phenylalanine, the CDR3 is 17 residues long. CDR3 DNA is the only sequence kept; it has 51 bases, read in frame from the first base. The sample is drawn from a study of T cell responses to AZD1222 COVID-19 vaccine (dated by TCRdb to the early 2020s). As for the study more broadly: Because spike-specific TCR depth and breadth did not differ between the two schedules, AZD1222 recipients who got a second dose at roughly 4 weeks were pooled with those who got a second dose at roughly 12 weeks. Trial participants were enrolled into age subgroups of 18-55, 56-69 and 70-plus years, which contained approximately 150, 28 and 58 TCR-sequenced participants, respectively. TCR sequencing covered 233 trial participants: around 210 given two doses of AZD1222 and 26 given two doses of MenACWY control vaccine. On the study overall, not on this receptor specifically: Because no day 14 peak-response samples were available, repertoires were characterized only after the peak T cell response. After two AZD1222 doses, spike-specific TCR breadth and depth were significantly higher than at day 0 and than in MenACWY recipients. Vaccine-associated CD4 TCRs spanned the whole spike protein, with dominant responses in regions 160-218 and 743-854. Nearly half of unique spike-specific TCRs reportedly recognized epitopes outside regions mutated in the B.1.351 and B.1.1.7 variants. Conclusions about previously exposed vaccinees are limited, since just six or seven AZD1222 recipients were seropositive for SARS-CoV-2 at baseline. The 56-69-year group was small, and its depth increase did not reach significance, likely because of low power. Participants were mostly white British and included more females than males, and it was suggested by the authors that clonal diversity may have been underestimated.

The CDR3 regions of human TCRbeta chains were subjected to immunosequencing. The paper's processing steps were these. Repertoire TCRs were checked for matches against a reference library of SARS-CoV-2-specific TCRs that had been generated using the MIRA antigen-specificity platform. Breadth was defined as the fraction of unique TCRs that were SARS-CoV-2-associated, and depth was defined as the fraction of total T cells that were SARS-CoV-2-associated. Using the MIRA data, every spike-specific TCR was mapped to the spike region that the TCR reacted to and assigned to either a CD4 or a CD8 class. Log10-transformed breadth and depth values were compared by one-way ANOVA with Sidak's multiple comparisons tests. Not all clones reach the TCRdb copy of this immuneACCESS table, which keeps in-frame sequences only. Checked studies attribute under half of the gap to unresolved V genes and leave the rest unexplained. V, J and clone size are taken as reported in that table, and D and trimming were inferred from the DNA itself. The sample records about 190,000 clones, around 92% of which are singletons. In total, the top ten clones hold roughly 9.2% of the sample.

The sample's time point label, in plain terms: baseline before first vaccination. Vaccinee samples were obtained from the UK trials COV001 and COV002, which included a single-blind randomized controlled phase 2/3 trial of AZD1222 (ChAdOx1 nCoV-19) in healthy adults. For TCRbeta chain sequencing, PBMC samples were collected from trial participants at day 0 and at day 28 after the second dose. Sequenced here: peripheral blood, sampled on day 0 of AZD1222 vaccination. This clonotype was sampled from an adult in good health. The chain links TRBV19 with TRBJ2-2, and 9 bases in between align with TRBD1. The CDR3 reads CASSLVQGAANTGELFF. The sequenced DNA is TGTGCCAGTAGTCTTGTACAGGGGGCAGCGAACACCGGGGAGCTGTTTTTT.